This T cell receptor (beta chain) came from a study of shared clonotypes between healthy human individuals. Donors were healthy HIV-negative adults without recently reported acute infections or vaccinations. Each subset's genomic DNA was split evenly across several immunoSEQ plates. On sorted subsets, replicate PCRs used roughly 220 ng DNA, or 25,000 to 35,000 T cell genomes. Using immunoSEQ multiplex PCR, the repertoire was profiled, and TCRdb retains in-frame clones only, with some absent. The sample has about 2 million clones, roughly 95% seen once; the top ten hold 0.13%. V lost 0 bases and J lost 6; bases outside the gene matches: 5. Germline loops: CDR1 GTSNPN, CDR2 SVGIG (reference sequence). This CDR3 is built from 15 residues.

This TCR was recovered from a man younger than 35 in good health. Specimen: naive CD4+ T cells sorted from blood. Subset given: CD45RA+ positively selected. The chain combines TRBV30 with TRBJ1-6, with 7 bases aligning to TRBD1. In nucleotides, the CDR3 is TGTGCCTGGAGTGTTGGACAGGTTCTTAATTCACCCCTCCACTTT. Residues: CAWSVGQVLNSPLHF.